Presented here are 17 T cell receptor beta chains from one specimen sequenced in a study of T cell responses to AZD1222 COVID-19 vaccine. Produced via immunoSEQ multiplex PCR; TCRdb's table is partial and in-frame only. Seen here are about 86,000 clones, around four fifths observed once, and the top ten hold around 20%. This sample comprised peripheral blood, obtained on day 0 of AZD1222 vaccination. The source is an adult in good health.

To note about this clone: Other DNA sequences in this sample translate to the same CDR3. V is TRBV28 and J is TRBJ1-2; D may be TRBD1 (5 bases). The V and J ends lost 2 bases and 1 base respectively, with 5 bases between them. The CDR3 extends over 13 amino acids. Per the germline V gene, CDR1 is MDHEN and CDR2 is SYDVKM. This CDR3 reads CASSLRGNYGYTF. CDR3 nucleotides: TGTGCCAGCAGTTTAAGGGGTAACTATGGCTACACCTTC.

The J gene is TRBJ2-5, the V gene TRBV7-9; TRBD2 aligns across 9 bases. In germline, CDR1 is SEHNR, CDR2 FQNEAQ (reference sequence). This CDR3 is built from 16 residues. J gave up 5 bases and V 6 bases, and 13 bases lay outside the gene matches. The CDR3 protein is CASSFDVREGRETQYF. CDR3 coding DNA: TGTGCCAGCAGTTTTGACGTGCGGGAGGGCCGGGAGACCCAGTACTTC.

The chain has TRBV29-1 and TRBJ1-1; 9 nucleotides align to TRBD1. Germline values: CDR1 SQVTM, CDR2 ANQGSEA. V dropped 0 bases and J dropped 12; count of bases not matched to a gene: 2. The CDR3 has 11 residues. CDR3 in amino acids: CSVEDGQGSFF. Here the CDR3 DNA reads TGCAGCGTTGAAGATGGACAGGGGTCTTTCTTT.

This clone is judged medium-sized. The CDR3 region has the DNA TGTGCCAGCTCACCCTTAGGGGGTTCGAGCGAGCAGTACTTC. This encodes CASSPLGGSSEQYF. The J gene is TRBJ2-7, the V gene TRBV18, with D perhaps TRBD1 (6 bases). Germline-derived CDR1 and CDR2 are KGHSH and LQKENI. V lost 3 bases and J 6 bases, leaving 15 bases between the germline ends. This CDR3 contains 14 residues.

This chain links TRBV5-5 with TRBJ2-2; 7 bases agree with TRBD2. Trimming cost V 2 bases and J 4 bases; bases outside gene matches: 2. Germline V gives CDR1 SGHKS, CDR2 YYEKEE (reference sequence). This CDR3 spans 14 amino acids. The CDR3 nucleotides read TGTGCCAGCAGCTTCGGGACTACCACCGGGGAGCTGTTTTTT. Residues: CASSFGTTTGELFF.

The CDR3 here is CASSLFPPASGQETQYF. CDR3 DNA: TGTGCCAGCAGCTTATTCCCCCCGGCTAGCGGCCAAGAGACCCAGTACTTC. This chain uses TRBV7-2 with TRBJ2-5; 7 nucleotides match TRBD2. The V gene's germline CDR1 is SGHTA and CDR2 FQGNSA. Trimming removed 2 bases from V and 1 base from J; junction bases left unmatched: 10. This CDR3 is built from 17 residues.

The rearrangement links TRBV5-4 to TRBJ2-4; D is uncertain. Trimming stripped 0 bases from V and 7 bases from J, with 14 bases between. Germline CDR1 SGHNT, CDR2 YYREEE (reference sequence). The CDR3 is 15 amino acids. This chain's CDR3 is CASSLGASLGNIQYF. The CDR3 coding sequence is TGTGCCAGCAGCTTGGGGGCGTCTCTGGGTAACATTCAGTACTTC.

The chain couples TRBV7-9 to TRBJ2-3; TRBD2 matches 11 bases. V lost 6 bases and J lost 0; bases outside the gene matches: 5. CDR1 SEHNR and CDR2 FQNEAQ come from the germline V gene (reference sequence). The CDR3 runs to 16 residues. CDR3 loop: CASSLTSGSSTDTQYF. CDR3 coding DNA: TGTGCCAGCAGTTTAACTAGCGGGAGTAGCACAGATACGCAGTATTTT.

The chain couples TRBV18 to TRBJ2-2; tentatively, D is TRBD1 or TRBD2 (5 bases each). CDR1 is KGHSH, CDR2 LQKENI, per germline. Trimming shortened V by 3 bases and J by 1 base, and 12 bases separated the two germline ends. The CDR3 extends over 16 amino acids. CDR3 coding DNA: TGTGCCAGCTCACCGGGGCGGGCCCAGAACACCGGGGAGCTGTTTTTT. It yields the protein CASSPGRAQNTGELFF.

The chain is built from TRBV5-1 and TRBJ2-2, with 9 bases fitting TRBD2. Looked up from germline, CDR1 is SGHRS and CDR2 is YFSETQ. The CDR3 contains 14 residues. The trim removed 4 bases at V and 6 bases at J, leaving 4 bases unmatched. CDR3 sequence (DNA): TGCGCCAGCAGCGCTAGCGGGACTGCCGGGGAGCTGTTTTTT. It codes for CASSASGTAGELFF.

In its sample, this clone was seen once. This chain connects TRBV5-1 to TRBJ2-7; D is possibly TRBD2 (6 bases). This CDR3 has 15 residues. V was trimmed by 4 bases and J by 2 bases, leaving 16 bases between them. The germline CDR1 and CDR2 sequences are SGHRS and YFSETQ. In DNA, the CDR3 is TGCGCCAGCAGCGCCGGGTCCTGGGAGGCCTACGAGCAGTACTTC. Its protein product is CASSAGSWEAYEQYF.

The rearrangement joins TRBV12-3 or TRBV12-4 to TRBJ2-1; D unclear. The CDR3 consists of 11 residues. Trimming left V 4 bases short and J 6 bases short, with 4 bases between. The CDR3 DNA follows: TGTGCCAGCAGTTATCGCAATGAGCAGTTCTTC. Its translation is CASSYRNEQFF.

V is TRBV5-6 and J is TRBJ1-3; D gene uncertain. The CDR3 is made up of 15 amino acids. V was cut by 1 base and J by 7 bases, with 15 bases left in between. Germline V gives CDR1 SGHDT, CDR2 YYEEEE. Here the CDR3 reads CASSLQLDDRNTIYF. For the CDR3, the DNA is TGTGCCAGCAGCTTGCAGCTGGACGATAGGAACACCATATATTTT.

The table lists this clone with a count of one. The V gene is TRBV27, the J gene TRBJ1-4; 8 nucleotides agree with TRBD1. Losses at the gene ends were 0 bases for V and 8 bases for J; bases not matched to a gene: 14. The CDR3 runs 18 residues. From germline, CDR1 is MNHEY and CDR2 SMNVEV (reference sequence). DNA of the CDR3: TGTGCCAGCAGTTTATCAGTTCCGACAGGGGAGGATCTGGAAAAACTGTTTTTT. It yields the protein CASSLSVPTGEDLEKLFF.

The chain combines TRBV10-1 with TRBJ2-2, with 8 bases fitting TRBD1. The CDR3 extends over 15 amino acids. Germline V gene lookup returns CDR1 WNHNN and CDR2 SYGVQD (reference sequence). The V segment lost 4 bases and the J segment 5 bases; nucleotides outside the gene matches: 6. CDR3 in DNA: TGCGCCAGCAGTGCCGGGACAGGAGGGACCGGGGAGCTGTTTTTT. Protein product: CASSAGTGGTGELFF.

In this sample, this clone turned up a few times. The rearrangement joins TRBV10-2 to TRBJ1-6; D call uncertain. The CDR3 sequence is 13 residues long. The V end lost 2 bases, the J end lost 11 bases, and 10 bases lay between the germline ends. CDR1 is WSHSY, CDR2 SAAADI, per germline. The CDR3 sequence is CASSEGETTPLHF. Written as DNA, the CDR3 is TGCGCCAGCAGTGAGGGGGAGACCACACCCCTCCACTTT.

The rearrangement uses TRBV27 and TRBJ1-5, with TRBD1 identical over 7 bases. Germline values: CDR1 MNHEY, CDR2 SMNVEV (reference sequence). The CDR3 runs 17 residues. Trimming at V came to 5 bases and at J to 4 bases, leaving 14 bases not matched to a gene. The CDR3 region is CASSPRSRQGYNQPQHF. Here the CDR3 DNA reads TGTGCCAGCAGTCCCCGATCGCGACAGGGATATAATCAGCCCCAGCATTTT.